A selection of T cell receptor beta chains follows, all from one sample in a study of cytomegalovirus exposure and HLA in healthy donors. Libraries were prepared by immunoSEQ multiplex PCR; TCRdb keeps only in-frame clonotypes and omits some of them. Found here are about 130,000 clones, roughly 70% of them singletons; the top ten hold around 1.9%. The sample taken for sequencing was PBMCs. These receptors all come from a woman in her fifties or sixties in good health and CMV-seropositive. CDR3s include the opening cysteine and the closing phenylalanine or tryptophan. The D gene is left open where the match is weak. Rows give clone size only sometimes, using once, few, many, or a class for an expanded clone.

v_call: TRBV6-1
clone_size: NA
d_call: NA
j_call: TRBJ1-2
cdr3_aa: CASTLGGRSYGYTF
cdr3_nt: TGTGCCAGCACTTTGGGGGGACGGAGCTATGGCTACACCTTC

v_call: TRBV9
clone_size: NA
d_call: NA
j_call: TRBJ1-3
cdr3_aa: CASSVGDSGNTIYF
cdr3_nt: TGTGCCAGCAGCGTAGGTGACAGTGGAAACACCATATATTTT

v_call: TRBV18
clone_size: once
d_call: NA
j_call: TRBJ1-5
cdr3_aa: CASSPRGGAGGNQPQHF
cdr3_nt: TGTGCCAGCTCACCTCGGGGAGGGGCCGGTGGAAATCAGCCCCAGCATTTT

v_call: TRBV19
clone_size: NA
d_call: TRBD2
j_call: TRBJ2-1
cdr3_aa: CASSITSGRANEQFF
cdr3_nt: TGTGCCAGTAGTATCACTAGCGGGAGGGCCAATGAGCAGTTCTTC

v_call: TRBV5-1
clone_size: once
d_call: NA
j_call: TRBJ2-1
cdr3_aa: CASSLLSASSYNEQFF
cdr3_nt: TGCGCCAGCAGCTTGCTTAGCGCGAGCTCCTACAATGAGCAGTTCTTC

v_call: TRBV19
clone_size: NA
d_call: NA
j_call: TRBJ1-5
cdr3_aa: CASSHRLEGGNQPQHF
cdr3_nt: TGTGCCAGTAGCCACCGGTTGGAGGGCGGCAATCAGCCCCAGCATTTT

v_call: TRBV5-1
clone_size: NA
d_call: TRBD2
j_call: TRBJ2-7
cdr3_aa: CASSLGSTTSGYEQYF
cdr3_nt: TGCGCCAGCAGCTTGGGGTCCACGACTAGCGGCTACGAGCAGTACTTC

v_call: TRBV21-1
clone_size: NA
d_call: NA
j_call: TRBJ2-3
cdr3_aa: CASSTPGLAGDRDTQYF
cdr3_nt: TGTGCCAGCAGCACGCCAGGACTAGCGGGAGATCGGGATACGCAGTATTTT

v_call: TRBV6-1
clone_size: NA
d_call: NA
j_call: TRBJ1-2
cdr3_aa: CASRTDSHYGYTF
cdr3_nt: TGTGCCAGCAGGACGGACAGCCACTATGGCTACACCTTC

v_call: TRBV7-3
clone_size: NA
d_call: NA
j_call: TRBJ1-5
cdr3_aa: CASSPFSEPQHF
cdr3_nt: TGTGCCAGCAGTCCCTTTTCTGAGCCCCAGCATTTT

v_call: TRBV28
clone_size: NA
d_call: TRBD1
j_call: TRBJ1-1
cdr3_aa: CASSARTGGTEAFF
cdr3_nt: TGTGCCAGCAGTGCGAGGACAGGGGGCACTGAAGCTTTCTTT

v_call: TRBV7-9
clone_size: NA
d_call: TRBD1
j_call: TRBJ1-1
cdr3_aa: CAGVGQNTEEAFF
cdr3_nt: TGTGCCGGGGTGGGACAGAACACTGAGGAAGCTTTCTTT

v_call: TRBV9
clone_size: NA
d_call: NA
j_call: TRBJ2-2
cdr3_aa: CASSVRPEGANTGELFF
cdr3_nt: TGTGCCAGCAGCGTTAGACCTGAGGGGGCGAACACCGGGGAGCTGTTTTTT

v_call: TRBV7-9
clone_size: NA
d_call: NA
j_call: TRBJ1-1
cdr3_aa: CASKAAGPMNTEAFF
cdr3_nt: TGTGCCAGCAAGGCGGCCGGCCCCATGAACACTGAAGCTTTCTTT

v_call: TRBV27
clone_size: NA
d_call: NA
j_call: TRBJ2-1
cdr3_aa: CASSSPPVGEQFF
cdr3_nt: TGTGCCAGCAGTTCCCCCCCTGTCGGTGAGCAGTTCTTC

v_call: TRBV9
clone_size: NA
d_call: TRBD1
j_call: TRBJ1-2
cdr3_aa: CASSVGQGLGGYTF
cdr3_nt: TGTGCCAGCAGCGTAGGACAGGGTCTTGGTGGCTACACCTTC

v_call: TRBV5-1
clone_size: NA
d_call: TRBD2
j_call: TRBJ2-1
cdr3_aa: CASSLVSREGRRFF
cdr3_nt: TGCGCCAGCAGCTTGGTTTCGCGGGAGGGCCGTAGGTTCTTC

v_call: TRBV5-1
clone_size: NA
d_call: TRBD1
j_call: TRBJ1-1
cdr3_aa: CASSLVGTGLAFF
cdr3_nt: TGCGCCAGCAGCTTGGTCGGGACAGGGTTAGCTTTCTTT

v_call: TRBV28
clone_size: NA
d_call: TRBD1
j_call: TRBJ1-2
cdr3_aa: CASSLPGQTNYGYTF
cdr3_nt: TGTGCCAGCAGTCTCCCGGGACAGACTAACTATGGCTACACCTTC

v_call: TRBV7-2
clone_size: once
d_call: NA
j_call: TRBJ1-2
cdr3_aa: CASSPLRGPYGYTF
cdr3_nt: TGTGCCAGCAGCCCCCTCAGGGGCCCCTATGGCTACACCTTC

v_call: TRBV5-6
clone_size: NA
d_call: TRBD1
j_call: TRBJ2-1
cdr3_aa: CASSWGQGPYNEQFF
cdr3_nt: TGTGCCAGCAGCTGGGGACAGGGCCCTTACAATGAGCAGTTCTTC

v_call: TRBV29-1
clone_size: NA
d_call: TRBD1
j_call: TRBJ2-1
cdr3_aa: CSAGDRGGRNEQFF
cdr3_nt: TGCAGCGCCGGGGACAGGGGAGGAAGGAATGAGCAGTTCTTC

v_call: TRBV6-5
clone_size: NA
d_call: NA
j_call: TRBJ1-2
cdr3_aa: CASSQGLGSYTF
cdr3_nt: TGTGCCAGCAGTCAGGGGTTGGGAAGCTACACCTTC

v_call: TRBV7-7
clone_size: NA
d_call: TRBD2
j_call: TRBJ2-1
cdr3_aa: CASSLVVAGGNNEQFF
cdr3_nt: TGTGCTAGCAGCTTAGTGGTTGCGGGAGGTAACAATGAGCAGTTCTTC

v_call: TRBV4-2
clone_size: NA
d_call: NA
j_call: TRBJ2-5
cdr3_aa: CASSGLGDGQETQYF
cdr3_nt: TGTGCCAGCAGTGGACTCGGCGACGGGCAAGAGACCCAGTACTTC

v_call: TRBV28
clone_size: NA
d_call: NA
j_call: TRBJ2-1
cdr3_aa: CASRPTSNEQFF
cdr3_nt: TGTGCCAGCAGGCCGACTAGCAATGAGCAGTTCTTC

v_call: TRBV10-3
clone_size: NA
d_call: NA
j_call: TRBJ1-5
cdr3_aa: CAISDPGYSNQPQHF
cdr3_nt: TGTGCCATCAGTGACCCAGGGTATAGCAATCAGCCCCAGCATTTT

v_call: TRBV5-1
clone_size: NA
d_call: NA
j_call: TRBJ2-7
cdr3_aa: CASSLRKGLRGYEQYF
cdr3_nt: TGCGCCAGCAGCTTGAGAAAAGGGCTACGGGGCTACGAGCAGTACTTC

v_call: TRBV4-1
clone_size: NA
d_call: TRBD2
j_call: TRBJ2-7
cdr3_aa: CASSQGLAGPYEQYF
cdr3_nt: TGCGCCAGCAGCCAAGGACTAGCGGGACCCTACGAGCAGTACTTC

v_call: TRBV30
clone_size: few
d_call: TRBD2
j_call: TRBJ2-1
cdr3_aa: CAWRRSTSGTFYNEQFF
cdr3_nt: TGTGCCTGGAGGAGGTCGACTAGCGGGACCTTTTACAATGAGCAGTTCTTC

v_call: TRBV2
clone_size: once
d_call: TRBD2
j_call: TRBJ2-5
cdr3_aa: CASRLPTSGKETQYF
cdr3_nt: TGTGCCAGCAGACTACCGACTAGCGGGAAGGAGACCCAGTACTTC

v_call: TRBV7-3
clone_size: NA
d_call: TRBD2
j_call: TRBJ2-1
cdr3_aa: CASSLGLAVYNEQFF
cdr3_nt: TGTGCCAGCAGCCTAGGACTAGCGGTCTACAATGAGCAGTTCTTC

v_call: TRBV5-1
clone_size: NA
d_call: TRBD1
j_call: TRBJ2-5
cdr3_aa: CASSDGQGWETQYF
cdr3_nt: TGCGCCAGCAGCGACGGACAGGGGTGGGAGACCCAGTACTTC

v_call: TRBV10-3
clone_size: few
d_call: NA
j_call: TRBJ1-2
cdr3_aa: CAIREQESYGYTF
cdr3_nt: TGTGCCATCAGAGAACAGGAATCCTATGGCTACACCTTC

v_call: TRBV28
clone_size: few
d_call: TRBD2
j_call: TRBJ2-3
cdr3_aa: CASSSLASGSPDTQYF
cdr3_nt: TGTGCCAGCAGTTCTTTGGCTAGCGGGAGCCCAGATACGCAGTATTTT

v_call: TRBV6-5
clone_size: NA
d_call: NA
j_call: TRBJ2-7
cdr3_aa: CASSYSRVQAYEQYF
cdr3_nt: TGTGCCAGCAGTTACTCGAGAGTCCAGGCCTACGAGCAGTACTTC

v_call: TRBV2
clone_size: NA
d_call: NA
j_call: TRBJ1-2
cdr3_aa: CASSGLQGNGYTF
cdr3_nt: TGTGCCAGCTCTGGGTTGCAGGGGAATGGCTACACCTTC

v_call: TRBV27
clone_size: once
d_call: TRBD1
j_call: TRBJ1-4
cdr3_aa: CASSPGTGGRLSEKLFF
cdr3_nt: TGTGCCAGCAGTCCGGGGACAGGGGGTAGATTGAGTGAAAAACTGTTTTTT

v_call: TRBV2
clone_size: few
d_call: NA
j_call: TRBJ1-2
cdr3_aa: CASRPQGFGHGYTF
cdr3_nt: TGTGCCAGCAGGCCCCAGGGATTTGGGCATGGCTACACCTTC

v_call: TRBV2
clone_size: NA
d_call: NA
j_call: TRBJ1-1
cdr3_aa: CASSYRPDTEAFF
cdr3_nt: TGTGCCAGCAGTTACAGGCCGGACACTGAAGCTTTCTTT